The 27 T cell receptor beta chains in this list originate from one sample, sequenced in a study of beta chain features in type 1 diabetes. The study reverse transcribed the entire isolated RNA, so it sequenced expressed TCRB transcripts. The assay was immunoSEQ multiplex PCR, and TCRdb's table has in-frame clones only and misses some. The sample lists under 130,000 clones; under 30% were seen once. Their specific antigens are unknown. Study findings and constraints: Moderately but significantly shorter TCRB CDR3s were found in Type 1 diabetes patients in all four CD4+ subsets.

The sequencing sample was made of central memory CD4+ T cells from blood. These receptors all come from a woman younger than 30 with type 1 diabetes.

This clone was seen a handful of times. The V and J genes are TRBV6-5 and TRBJ1-5, with D uncertain. CDR3 length: 13 amino acids. The germline V gene encodes CDR1 MNHEY and CDR2 SVGAGI. V was shortened by 4 bases and J by 5 bases, with 9 bases between the two germline ends. The CDR3 loop reads CASSLDGDQPQHF. The CDR3, as DNA: TGTGCCAGCAGTTTGGACGGGGATCAGCCCCAGCATTTT.

The chain joins TRBV9 to TRBJ2-3, with a possible D match to TRBD2 (6 bases). V was cut by 0 bases and J by 3 bases, with 11 bases left in between. The CDR3 length is 15 residues. Germline V CDR1 and CDR2: SGDLS, YYNGEE. The DNA for the CDR3 is TGTGCCAGCAGCGTAGGGGGGGTTTATACAGATACGCAGTATTTT. Translated: CASSVGGVYTDTQYF.

Remarks on this clone: One end of the junction is discordant with germline, which a read error may explain. The chain combines TRBV10-2 with TRBJ2-4, with 12 bases matching TRBD2. The CDR3 consists of 13 residues. Germline V gives CDR1 WSHSY, CDR2 SAAADI. CDR3 sequence: CASSVSSGRGVHF. CDR3 nucleotides: TGCGCCAGCAGTGTATCTAGCGGGAGGGGGGTTCACTTC.

The chain joins TRBV5-1 to TRBJ2-4; D is unclear. CDR3 length: 13 amino acids. The V gene lost 6 bases and the J gene lost 1 base, with 8 bases spanning the gap. CDR1 is SGHRS and CDR2 is YFSETQ in the germline V gene. CDR3 coding DNA: TGCGCCAGCATGGAAGCGGCCAAAAACATTCAGTACTTC. Its protein product is CASMEAAKNIQYF.

This clone was observed a few times. The rearrangement links TRBV7-2 to TRBJ2-1; no firm D call. V lost 5 bases and J lost 3, with 17 bases in between. The CDR3 length is 16 residues. Germline CDR1 reads SGHTA; CDR2 reads FQGNSA. CDR3 sequence reads: CASSPLARGLYNEQFF. The CDR3 bases are TGTGCCAGCAGCCCGTTAGCCCGCGGTCTCTACAATGAGCAGTTCTTC.

The chain carries TRBV9 and TRBJ2-2; perhaps TRBD1 as D (6 bases). The CDR3 is 17 amino acids. CDR1 and CDR2 from the germline V gene are SGDLS and YYNGEE. V was pared by 3 bases and J by 2 bases, with 17 bases between. The CDR3 region has the DNA TGTGCCAGCAGCGCCACAACCGGGACAAAAAACACCGGGGAGCTGTTTTTT. It translates to CASSATTGTKNTGELFF. The whole variable domain, filled in from reference TRBV9 and TRBJ2-2, reads DSGVTQTPKHLITATGQRVTLRCSPRSGDLSVYWYQQSLDQGLQFLIQYYNGEERAKGNILERFSAQQFPDLHSELNLSSLELGDSALYFCASSATTGTKNTGELFFGEGSRLTVL.

This rearrangement joins TRBV28 to TRBJ2-3, with TRBD2 as a possible D gene (5 bases). Germline V gene lookup returns CDR1 MDHEN and CDR2 SYDVKM. CDR3 size: 16 residues. V lost 4 bases and J lost 2, with 16 bases in between. In nucleotides, the CDR3 is TGTGCCAGCAGTTCAGTCCCTGGGAGAACCACAGATACGCAGTATTTT. It yields the protein CASSSVPGRTTDTQYF.

This clone was observed a few times. The rearrangement joins TRBV23-1 to TRBJ2-7, with 7 bases aligning to TRBD2. TRBV23-1 qualifies as an ORF whose function is uncertain. V shed 6 bases, J shed 6 bases, and the junction held 14 bases outside the gene matches. This CDR3 has 15 residues. The DNA of the CDR3 is TGCGCCAGCAGCCCCCCCGGGACTAACTTACGCGAGCAGTACGTC. Translating it yields CASSPPGTNLREQYV.

This clone was counted a few times. The rearrangement uses TRBV11-3 and TRBJ2-3, with 8 bases that match TRBD1. The CDR3 has 15 residues. V dropped 7 bases and J dropped 3; count of bases not matched to a gene: 9. Germline V CDR1 and CDR2: SGHNT, YENEEA. In nucleotides, the CDR3 is TGTGCCAGCATGTGGACAGGGCAGAGGACAGATACGCAGTATTTT. It yields the protein CASMWTGQRTDTQYF. Looking up the rest from reference TRBV11-3 and TRBJ2-3 gives the full variable domain: EAGVVQSPRYKIIEKKQPVAFWCNPISGHNTLYWYLQNLGQGPELLIRYENEEAVDDSQLPKDRFSAERLKGVDSTLKIQPAELGDSAVYLCASMWTGQRTDTQYFGPGTRLTVL.

This clone has just a few counts. This chain joins TRBV25-1 and TRBJ1-2, with 9 bases that match TRBD1. V shed 7 bases, J shed 6 bases, and the junction held 18 bases outside the gene matches. Germline V gives CDR1 MGHDK, CDR2 SYGVNS. The CDR3 has 17 amino acids. The CDR3 reads CASTSATGQGSKNGYTF. CDR3 in DNA: TGTGCCAGCACCTCCGCTACAGGACAGGGGTCGAAGAATGGCTACACCTTC.

V usage is TRBV7-9 and J usage is TRBJ2-3; D uncertain. There are 11 residues in the CDR3. V lost 3 bases to trimming and J lost 6 bases, with 4 bases between them. Germline values: CDR1 SEHNR, CDR2 FQNEAQ (reference sequence). In DNA, the CDR3 is TGTGCCAGCAGCTTCGAGGATACGCAGTATTTT. This gives the protein CASSFEDTQYF.

This clone was counted between two and nine times. The CDR3 spells CASSYRAGGYGYTF. The CDR3 nucleotides are TGTGCCAGCAGTTACAGGGCAGGGGGCTATGGCTACACCTTC. The chain has TRBV6-5 and TRBJ1-2, with TRBD1 identical over 7 bases. The V gene end was trimmed by 2 bases and the J gene end by 4 bases; junction bases not matched to a gene: 4. Per the germline V gene, CDR1 is MNHEY and CDR2 is SVGAGI. The CDR3 runs 14 residues.

This clone was picked up a small number of times. The chain joins TRBV18 to TRBJ2-3, with TRBD1 matching over 7 bases. V lost 1 base to trimming and J lost 4 bases; unmatched junction nucleotides: 8. The CDR3 totals 16 residues. Per germline, CDR1 KGHSH and CDR2 LQKENI. The DNA of the CDR3 is TGTGCCAGCTCACCACGTGAGGGGGCGATTGCAGATACGCAGTATTTT. It encodes CASSPREGAIADTQYF.

This chain uses TRBV4-2 with TRBJ2-5, with TRBD2 identical over 7 bases. The end of the DNA fits TRBJ2-7 better, so the J call may be wrong. There are 15 residues in the CDR3. CDR1 and CDR2 from the germline V gene are LGHNA and YNFKEQ. In DNA, the CDR3 is TGTGCCAGCAGCCAAGACGCGGGAGCCCCTAGCGAGCAGTACTTC. Translated, it gives CASSQDAGAPSEQYF.

This clone was picked up a small number of times. The chain joins TRBV14 to TRBJ2-3; TRBD2 aligns across 8 bases. V trimming: 1 base; J trimming: 2 bases; junction bases outside the gene matches: 5. Germline V CDR1 and CDR2: SGHDN, FVKESK. This CDR3 is 16 amino acids long. The CDR3 loop is CASSQGPGLVTDTQYF. Written as DNA, the CDR3 is TGTGCCAGCAGCCAAGGTCCGGGACTAGTCACAGATACGCAGTATTTT.

This chain uses TRBV2 with TRBJ1-5; D is unclear. The germline V gene encodes CDR1 SNHLY and CDR2 FYNNEI. The CDR3 runs to 13 residues. The V end was cut by 6 bases, the J end by 4 bases, with 10 bases between. As DNA, the CDR3 is TGTGCCAGCAGAGTTCGGGAAAATCAGCCCCAGCATTTT. The encoded protein is CASRVRENQPQHF. Full variable domain (missing parts from reference TRBV2 and TRBJ1-5): EPEVTQTPSHQVTQMGQEVILRCVPISNHLYFYWYRQILGQKVEFLVSFYNNEISEKSEIFDDQFSVERPDGSNFTLKIRSTKLEDSAMYFCASRVRENQPQHFGDGTRLSIL.

This clone was seen more than once but under ten times. The gene calls are TRBV11-2 and TRBJ2-3; the D is unclear. V lost 5 bases and J 0 bases, leaving 9 bases between the germline ends. The germline CDR1 and CDR2 sequences are SGHAT and FQNNGV. The CDR3 has 14 residues. This chain's CDR3 is CASSPTYSTDTQYF. The CDR3 nucleotides are TGTGCCAGCAGCCCGACTTATAGCACAGATACGCAGTATTTT.

This clone appeared a few times. The chain has TRBV19 and TRBJ2-2; TRBD1 might be the D (6 bases). The CDR3 is 12 residues long. With 9 bases removed from V and 4 bases from J, the gap between germline ends came to 9 bases. The germline V gene encodes CDR1 LNHDA and CDR2 SQIVND (reference sequence). The DNA for the CDR3 is TGTGCCAGCAGGGGTTTCACCGGGGAGCTGTTTTTT. Protein sequence: CASRGFTGELFF. Complete variable domain (other parts from reference TRBV19 and TRBJ2-2): DGGITQSPKYLFRKEGQNVTLSCEQNLNHDAMYWYRQDPGQGLRLIYYSQIVNDFQKGDIAEGYSVSREKKESFPLTVTSAQKNPTAFYLCASRGFTGELFFGEGSRLTVL.

V is TRBV5-1 and J is TRBJ1-5, with 9 bases fitting TRBD1. Germline loops: CDR1 SGHRS, CDR2 YFSETQ. The junction had 12 bases not matched to a gene; V was cut back by 3 bases and J by 8 bases. This CDR3 region has 16 residues. The CDR3 loop is CASSWGTDRGKEPQHF. CDR3 DNA sequence: TGCGCCAGCAGCTGGGGAACCGACAGGGGGAAGGAGCCCCAGCATTTT.

This clone was counted a few times. The chain combines TRBV28 with TRBJ1-2, with 7 bases that match TRBD1. This CDR3 has 15 residues. In germline, CDR1 is MDHEN, CDR2 SYDVKM. V shed 2 bases and J 3 bases; nucleotides not matched to a gene: 6. The CDR3 DNA reads TGTGCCAGCAGTTTAGCGCGAGGACAGGACTATGGCTACACCTTC. This sequence encodes CASSLARGQDYGYTF.

The chain uses TRBV9 and TRBJ2-5, with 9 bases identical to TRBD1. This CDR3 comprises 16 residues. V shed 2 bases, J shed 5 bases, and the junction held 10 bases outside the gene matches. From germline, CDR1 is SGDLS and CDR2 YYNGEE. DNA for the CDR3: TGTGCCAGCAGCGTGAGTGTGGGGGACAGGGCCGAGACCCAGTACTTC. It encodes CASSVSVGDRAETQYF. Full variable domain (outside the CDR3, taken from reference TRBV9 and TRBJ2-5): DSGVTQTPKHLITATGQRVTLRCSPRSGDLSVYWYQQSLDQGLQFLIQYYNGEERAKGNILERFSAQQFPDLHSELNLSSLELGDSALYFCASSVSVGDRAETQYFGPGTRLLVL.

This clone showed up just a few times. The chain links TRBV5-1 to TRBJ1-1, with 10 bases identical to TRBD1. In germline, CDR1 is SGHRS, CDR2 YFSETQ. The CDR3 covers 14 residues. Unmatched junction bases numbered 5, after V lost 4 bases and J lost 5 bases. CDR3 in amino acids: CASSPGQGRTEAFF. The CDR3 DNA reads as TGCGCCAGCAGCCCGGGACAGGGGAGGACTGAAGCTTTCTTT.

This clone occurred many times. The V call is TRBV4-3, the J call TRBJ2-2; D possibly corresponds to TRBD2 (5 bases). V lost 3 bases to trimming and J lost 5 bases, with 16 bases between them. The CDR3 spans 16 residues. Germline CDR1 and CDR2: LGHNA and YSLEER. This CDR3 is CASSHRRASGTGELFF. The CDR3 bases are TGCGCCAGCAGCCATCGCCGGGCCTCGGGGACCGGGGAGCTGTTTTTT.

This clone was recorded a few times. The DNA for the CDR3 is TGTGCCAGCAGGCCTCAGGGGGCCGTCGATACGCAGTATTTT. It codes for CASRPQGAVDTQYF. The chain combines TRBV6-5 with TRBJ2-3, with 8 bases that match TRBD1. Germline CDR1 is MNHEY and CDR2 is SVGAGI. The CDR3 runs 14 residues. The junction had 8 bases not matched to a gene; V was cut back by 6 bases and J by 6 bases.

The chain joins TRBV6-1 to TRBJ2-7, with TRBD1 matching over 8 bases. Germline-derived CDR1 and CDR2 are MNHNS and SASEGT. V was clipped by 8 bases and J by 2 bases; unmatched bases: 2. The CDR3 length is 12 residues. For the CDR3, the DNA is TGTGCCAGCGGACAGGGAACCTACGAGCAGTACTTC. Protein sequence: CASGQGTYEQYF.

The rearrangement links TRBV5-1 to TRBJ1-5; TRBD1 agrees at 8 bases. J was trimmed by 5 bases and V by 2 bases; bases with no gene match: 3. The germline V gene encodes CDR1 SGHRS and CDR2 YFSETQ. This CDR3 spans 14 amino acids. DNA of the CDR3: TGCGCCAGCAGCTTAGCAGGGGGCGATCAGCCCCAGCATTTT. Protein sequence: CASSLAGGDQPQHF.

This clone turned up a few times. The rearrangement joins TRBV4-2 to TRBJ2-1, with 12 bases fitting TRBD2. This CDR3 contains 23 residues. Germline-derived CDR1 and CDR2 are LGHNA and YNFKEQ. V gave up 3 bases and J gave up 4 bases; unmatched junction bases: 25. CDR3 loop: CASSQNNGIGTSGPAAGYNEQFF. DNA of the CDR3: TGTGCCAGCAGCCAGAATAACGGAATAGGGACTAGCGGGCCTGCGGCGGGATACAATGAGCAGTTCTTC.